Each of the 27 T cell receptor beta chains below was sequenced from the same sample in a study of T cells in Graves' hyperthyroidism and ophthalmopathy. Amplified regions were TCR beta CDR3 sequences from RNA transcripts. Using the HTBI primer set, a first-round RT-PCR was run on the TCR CDR3. TCRdb re-called the multiplex PCR reads with MiXCR, one entry per CDR3 protein. The sample has 700,000 or so distinct CDR3 sequences; roughly 17% are singletons. The sequencing input was blood. These receptors were obtained from a young man with Graves' hyperthyroidism.

The table lists this clonotype with a few counts. CDR3 in DNA: TGTGCCAGCAGCTTAATCCCTAGCGGGAGGGGAGAGCAGTTCTTC. As protein: CASSLIPSGRGEQFF. V gene TRBV7-3 combines with J gene TRBJ2-1, with 12 nucleotides matching TRBD2. J lost 10 bases, V lost 1 base, and 5 bases had no gene match. The CDR3 is made up of 15 amino acids. Germline V gene data show CDR1 as SGHTA and CDR2 as FQGTGA.

The chain has TRBV9 and TRBJ2-7, with D tentatively TRBD1 (6 bases). V lost 4 bases and J lost 5, with 22 bases in between. Germline values: CDR1 SGDLS, CDR2 YYNGEE. CDR3 size: 16 residues. The DNA for the CDR3 is TGTGCCAGCAGCTCAGAGGAAATGGGGGCTCCCCACGAGCAGTACTTC. Its translation: CASSSEEMGAPHEQYF.

This clonotype occurred many times. The chain has TRBV10-3 and TRBJ2-3; possible D gene TRBD2, 6 bases. The V gene lost 2 bases and the J gene lost 2 bases, with 14 bases spanning the gap. This CDR3 has 16 amino acids. The germline V gene has CDR1 ENHRY and CDR2 SYGVKD. The DNA of the CDR3 is TGTGCCATCAGTGAGACTGTCTCGGGACTCACAGATACGCAGTATTTT. This gives the protein CAISETVSGLTDTQYF.

This clonotype appeared many times. V usage is TRBV2 and J usage is TRBJ2-1, with D perhaps TRBD1 or TRBD2 (6 bases each). The germline gives CDR1 SNHLY, CDR2 FYNNEI. Trimming left V 8 bases short and J 8 bases short, with 19 bases between. The CDR3 has 14 residues. Here the CDR3 reads CASLGGPLADEQFF. DNA for the CDR3: TGTGCCAGCCTTGGGGGGCCCCTCGCGGATGAGCAGTTCTTC.

On this clonotype: No conserved phenylalanine or tryptophan is present at the end of the CDR3, so a read error is the likely explanation. This chain uses TRBV20-1 with TRBJ2-1, with a tentative D call TRBD2 (6 bases). Germline CDR1 reads DFQATT; CDR2 reads SNEGSKA (reference sequence). The CDR3 covers 13 residues. The V and J ends lost 1 base and 7 bases respectively, with 11 bases between them. The CDR3 is CSARVGSGNEQFL. In DNA form, the CDR3 reads TGCAGTGCTAGAGTCGGGAGCGGGAATGAGCAGTTCCTC.

The V gene is TRBV24-1, the J gene TRBJ2-3; D might be TRBD1 (6 bases). The V end lost 0 bases, the J end lost 5 bases, and 14 bases lay between the germline ends. The V gene's germline CDR1 is KGHDR and CDR2 SFDVKD. The CDR3 is made up of 16 amino acids. For the CDR3, the DNA is TGTGCCACCAGTGATTTGCAACCAGGGGTGGGAGATACGCAGTATTTT. Its protein product is CATSDLQPGVGDTQYF.

This chain joins TRBV11-2 and TRBJ2-5, with 7 bases aligning to TRBD1. The junction had 9 bases not matched to a gene; V was cut back by 4 bases and J by 1 base. CDR1 is SGHAT, CDR2 FQNNGV, per germline. The CDR3 extends over 16 amino acids. The chain's CDR3 is CASSSTGDRVQETQYF. The CDR3 nucleotides read TGTGCCAGCAGCTCGACCGGAGACAGGGTCCAAGAGACCCAGTACTTC.

This clonotype was observed many times. The V gene is TRBV5-5, the J gene TRBJ2-1; 7 positions match TRBD1. J gave up 8 bases and V 1 base, and 6 bases lay outside the gene matches. The length of the CDR3 is 14 residues. The germline V gene has CDR1 SGHKS and CDR2 YYEKEE (reference sequence). CDR3 sequence (DNA): TGTGCCAGCAGCTTGTTTGGACAGGAACATGAGCAGTTCTTC. This codes for CASSLFGQEHEQFF.

This clonotype was counted at least ten times. The chain employs TRBV4-2 and TRBJ1-1; TRBD1 is a possible D gene (5 bases). Germline V gives CDR1 LGHNA, CDR2 YNFKEQ. Trimming shortened V by 0 bases and J by 3 bases, and 11 bases separated the two germline ends. This CDR3 is built from 15 residues. For the CDR3, the DNA is TGTGCCAGCAGCCAAGAAATGGGGCTGCACACTGAAGCTTTCTTT. Translated: CASSQEMGLHTEAFF.

The chain uses TRBV20-1 and TRBJ2-1, with a possible D match to TRBD2 (6 bases). V was clipped by 2 bases and J by 10 bases, with 30 bases between them. Germline-derived CDR1 and CDR2 are DFQATT and SNEGSKA (reference sequence). This CDR3 is 18 amino acids long. The CDR3 protein is CSARPRGKATGLPIEQFF. The CDR3 DNA follows: TGCAGTGCTAGACCAAGAGGAAAGGCTACGGGACTTCCTATAGAGCAGTTCTTC.

This clonotype was counted only a few times. The chain recombines TRBV19 with TRBJ2-2, with D uncertain. Germline V gene sequence: CDR1 LNHDA, CDR2 SQIVND (reference sequence). Trimming took off 7 bases at V and 1 base at J, with 13 bases between the two ends. This CDR3 is 15 amino acids long. This CDR3 reads CASMKGGKNTGELFF. In DNA form, the CDR3 reads TGTGCCAGTATGAAGGGCGGAAAGAACACCGGGGAGCTGTTTTTT.

This clonotype was picked up many times. The rearrangement links TRBV11-2 to TRBJ2-7; the match to TRBD1 covers 9 bases. J was trimmed by 4 bases and V by 6 bases; bases with no gene match: 4. CDR1 and CDR2 from the germline V gene are SGHAT and FQNNGV. CDR3 length: 13 amino acids. This CDR3 is CASSTDRGYEQYF. The CDR3 coding sequence is TGTGCCAGCAGTACCGACAGGGGGTACGAGCAGTACTTC. Full variable domain (missing parts from reference TRBV11-2 and TRBJ2-7): EAGVAQSPRYKIIEKRQSVAFWCNPISGHATLYWYQQILGQGPKLLIQFQNNGVVDDSQLPKDRFSAERLKGVDSTLKIQPAKLEDSAVYLCASSTDRGYEQYFGPGTRLTVT.

There are many counts of this clonotype. The gene calls are TRBV2 and TRBJ2-7, with TRBD2 as a possible D gene (5 bases). This CDR3 comprises 16 residues. Trimming shortened V by 0 bases and J by 0 bases, and 12 bases separated the two germline ends. Germline-derived CDR1 and CDR2 are SNHLY and FYNNEI. In nucleotides, the CDR3 is TGTGCCAGCAGTGAAGCGAGGGTGGGAAACTCCTACGAGCAGTACTTC. This sequence encodes CASSEARVGNSYEQYF.

Many counts were recorded for this clonotype. The gene calls are TRBV12-3 or TRBV12-4 and TRBJ2-5; D not certain. The CDR3 length is 13 residues. The V gene lost 2 bases and the J gene lost 5 bases, with 9 bases spanning the gap. CDR3: CASSLIGIETQYF. Written as DNA, the CDR3 is TGTGCCAGCAGTTTAATTGGCATCGAGACCCAGTACTTC.

The J gene is TRBJ1-2, the V gene TRBV18; TRBD1 matches at 7 bases. Germline V gene data show CDR1 as KGHSH and CDR2 as LQKENI. Trimming at V came to 3 bases and at J to 2 bases, leaving 9 bases not matched to a gene. CDR3 length: 16 residues. This CDR3 reads CASSPLKGTENYGYTF. The CDR3 bases are TGTGCCAGCTCACCTCTCAAGGGGACAGAGAACTATGGCTACACCTTC.

The chain joins TRBV9 to TRBJ2-5, with 8 positions matching TRBD2. The germline CDR1 and CDR2 sequences are SGDLS and YYNGEE. With 5 bases clipped from V and 5 bases from J, the junction kept 8 bases outside the gene matches. CDR3 length: 14 residues. The CDR3 loop reads CASSLSGSLETQYF. The CDR3 DNA reads as TGTGCCAGCAGTCTCAGCGGGAGTTTGGAGACCCAGTACTTC.

This clonotype showed up just a few times. The V gene is TRBV19, the J gene TRBJ1-4; TRBD1 aligns across 7 bases. The CDR3 runs to 15 residues. Germline V gene data show CDR1 as LNHDA and CDR2 as SQIVND (reference sequence). Unmatched junction bases numbered 7, after V lost 3 bases and J lost 6 bases. Here the CDR3 reads CASSMRGGIYEKLFF. The CDR3 DNA reads as TGTGCCAGTAGTATGCGAGGGGGCATTTATGAAAAACTGTTTTTT. Drawing the rest from reference TRBV19 and TRBJ1-4, the complete variable domain is DGGITQSPKYLFRKEGQNVTLSCEQNLNHDAMYWYRQDPGQGLRLIYYSQIVNDFQKGDIAEGYSVSREKKESFPLTVTSAQKNPTAFYLCASSMRGGIYEKLFFGSGTQLSVL.

The V gene is TRBV28, the J gene TRBJ2-5; the D is unclear. The CDR3 is made up of 14 amino acids. The V and J ends lost 2 bases and 4 bases respectively, with 11 bases between them. Germline CDR1 reads MDHEN; CDR2 reads SYDVKM. CDR3 loop: CASSLTLSPETQYF. CDR3 nucleotide sequence: TGTGCCAGCAGTTTAACCTTGAGCCCAGAGACCCAGTACTTC. The variable domain in full, with the rest retrieved from reference TRBV28 and TRBJ2-5, is DVKVTQSSRYLVKRTGEKVFLECVQDMDHENMFWYRQDPGLGLRLIYFSYDVKMKEKGDIPEGYSVSREKKERFSLILESASTNQTSMYLCASSLTLSPETQYFGPGTRLLVL.

This clonotype was detected many times. The chain joins TRBV28 to TRBJ2-1; 10 bases line up with TRBD2. V lost 3 bases, J lost 4 bases, and 6 bases stayed unmatched. The CDR3 spans 16 residues. Germline V lookup: CDR1 MDHEN, CDR2 SYDVKM. CDR3 DNA: TGTGCCAGCAGTTTGCCCGGGACTAGCGTATACAATGAGCAGTTCTTC. Protein product: CASSLPGTSVYNEQFF.

This clonotype has ten or more counts. This rearrangement joins TRBV30 to TRBJ2-1, with 12 bases fitting TRBD1. Germline V gene sequence: CDR1 GTSNPN, CDR2 SVGIG (reference sequence). The CDR3 totals 14 residues. V dropped 8 bases and J dropped 7; count of bases not matched to a gene: 9. The CDR3 spells CALQPGQGANEQFF. CDR3 in DNA: TGTGCCCTACAACCGGGACAGGGGGCGAATGAGCAGTTCTTC.

The V call is TRBV4-1, the J call TRBJ2-1; 11 positions match TRBD1. The germline gives CDR1 MGHRA, CDR2 YSYEKL. CDR3 length equals 14 residues. Trimming cost V 6 bases and J 8 bases; bases outside gene matches: 6. The CDR3 nucleotides read TGCGCCAGCAGTCGCCCGGGACAGGGGGATGAGCAGTTCTTC. Its translation is CASSRPGQGDEQFF.

A remark on this clonotype: A read error may explain this, as a much larger clone is one base away. The chain joins TRBV28 to TRBJ2-2; no firm D call. The CDR3 contains 14 residues. CDR1 and CDR2 (germline): MDHEN, SYDVKM. V was trimmed by 6 bases and J by 5 bases, leaving 13 bases between them. The CDR3 reads CASRVEASTGELFF. The CDR3 DNA reads TGTGCCAGCAGAGTGGAAGCGAGTACCGGGGAGCTGTTTTTT.

This clonotype was observed a few times. The chain couples TRBV6-2 or TRBV6-3 to TRBJ2-1; TRBD2 matches 7 bases. CDR3 size: 17 residues. Trimming at V came to 4 bases and at J to 5 bases, leaving 14 bases not matched to a gene. Per the germline V gene, CDR1 is MNHEY and CDR2 is SVGEGT. The DNA of the CDR3 is TGTGCCAGCAGTTTGAGGCGAGGGACTACCCCCCACAATGAGCAGTTCTTC. This encodes CASSLRRGTTPHNEQFF.

The rearrangement uses TRBV12-3 or TRBV12-4 and TRBJ2-1; 10 bases fit TRBD2. The CDR3 is 16 residues long. The trim removed 3 bases at V and 7 bases at J, leaving 9 bases unmatched. The CDR3 DNA reads TGTGCCAGCAGTTTGGACCCTAGCGGGAGTAGGAATGAGCAGTTCTTC. This gives the protein CASSLDPSGSRNEQFF.

The V gene is TRBV18, the J gene TRBJ2-5; possibly TRBD2 for D (5 bases). V shed 1 base and J shed 8 bases, with 20 bases lying between them. CDR3 length equals 16 residues. Looked up from germline, CDR1 is KGHSH and CDR2 is LQKENI. CDR3 amino acids: CASSPRNLADKRTQYF. CDR3 nucleotide sequence: TGTGCCAGCTCACCACGGAACCTAGCAGATAAGAGAACCCAGTACTTC.

This clonotype occurred many times. This chain links TRBV10-3 with TRBJ1-1; D is unresolved. Per germline, CDR1 ENHRY and CDR2 SYGVKD. The length of the CDR3 is 13 residues. V shed 4 bases and J shed 1 base, with 7 bases lying between them. CDR3 nucleotides: TGTGCCATCAGTGCCGCAGGGAACACTGAAGCTTTCTTT. This gives the protein CAISAAGNTEAFF.

This clonotype was detected only a few times. The V call is TRBV6-1, the J call TRBJ1-5; D remains unclear. Germline V gene lookup returns CDR1 MNHNS and CDR2 SASEGT. Trimming left V 8 bases short and J 5 bases short, with 10 bases between. The length of the CDR3 is 12 residues. The CDR3 sequence: CASWADYQPQHF. For the CDR3, the DNA is TGTGCCAGCTGGGCAGATTATCAGCCCCAGCATTTT.